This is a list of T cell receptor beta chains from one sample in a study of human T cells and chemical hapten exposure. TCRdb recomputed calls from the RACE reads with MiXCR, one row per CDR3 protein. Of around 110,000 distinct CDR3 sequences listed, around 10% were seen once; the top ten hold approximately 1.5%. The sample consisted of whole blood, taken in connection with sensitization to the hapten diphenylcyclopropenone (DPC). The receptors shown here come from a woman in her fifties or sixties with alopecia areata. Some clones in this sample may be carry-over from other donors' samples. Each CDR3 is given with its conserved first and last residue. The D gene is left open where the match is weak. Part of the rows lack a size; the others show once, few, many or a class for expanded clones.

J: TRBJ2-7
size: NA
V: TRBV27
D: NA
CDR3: CASSFEGYEQYF
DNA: TGTGCCAGCAGTTTCGAGGGCTACGAGCAGTACTTC

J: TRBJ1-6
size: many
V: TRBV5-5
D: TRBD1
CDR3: CASSWGQGTYSPLHF
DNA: TGTGCCAGCAGCTGGGGACAGGGAACATATTCACCCCTCCACTTT

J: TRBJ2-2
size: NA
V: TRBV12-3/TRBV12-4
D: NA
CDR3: CASRTFGDTRELFF
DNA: TGTGCCAGCAGGACTTTCGGGGACACCCGGGAGCTGTTTTTT

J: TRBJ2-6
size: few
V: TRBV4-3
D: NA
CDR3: CASTRTIPTSGANVLTF
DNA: TGCGCCAGCACAAGGACAATCCCTACCTCTGGGGCCAACGTCCTGACTTTC

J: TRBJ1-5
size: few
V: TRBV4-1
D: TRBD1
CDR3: CASSRAGGNQPQHF
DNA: TGCGCCAGCAGCCGGGCAGGGGGTAATCAGCCCCAGCATTTT

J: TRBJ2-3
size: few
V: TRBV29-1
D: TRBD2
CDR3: CSGRLAWSTDTQYF
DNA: TGCAGCGGCCGACTAGCTTGGTCCACAGATACGCAGTATTTT

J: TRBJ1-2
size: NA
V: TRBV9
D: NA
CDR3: CASSVAAFGYTF
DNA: TGTGCCAGCAGCGTAGCTGCATTTGGCTACACCTTC

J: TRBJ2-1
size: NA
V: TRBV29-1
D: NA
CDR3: CSVDGGAYNEQFF
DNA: TGCAGCGTTGATGGGGGCGCCTACAATGAGCAGTTCTTC

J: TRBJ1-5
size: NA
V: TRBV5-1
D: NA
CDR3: CASSLASDQPQHF
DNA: TGCGCCAGCAGCTTGGCCAGCGATCAGCCCCAGCATTTT

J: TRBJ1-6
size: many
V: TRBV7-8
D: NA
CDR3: CASSRREASSSSYNSPLHF
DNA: TGTGCCAGCAGCCGAAGGGAGGCCTCTTCGAGCTCCTATAATTCACCCCTCCACTTT

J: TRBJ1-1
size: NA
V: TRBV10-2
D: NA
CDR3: CASQDSLQAFF
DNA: TGCGCCAGCCAGGACAGTCTACAAGCTTTCTTT

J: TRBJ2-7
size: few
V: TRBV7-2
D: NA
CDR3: CASSSYIHGTVGYEQYF
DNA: TGTGCCAGCAGCTCTTATATACACGGAACGGTCGGCTACGAGCAGTACTTC

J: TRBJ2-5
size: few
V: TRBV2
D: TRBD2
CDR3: CASSDNVYAGGGGETQYF
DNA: TGTGCCAGCAGTGACAACGTCTACGCGGGAGGCGGGGGAGAGACCCAGTACTTC

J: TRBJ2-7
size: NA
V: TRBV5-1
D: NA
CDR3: CASSLGDTSYEQYF
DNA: TGCGCCAGCAGCCTGGGGGACACCTCCTACGAGCAGTACTTC

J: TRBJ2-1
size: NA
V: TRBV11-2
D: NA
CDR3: CASSLDGPFYNEQFF
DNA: TGTGCCAGCAGCTTAGACGGACCCTTCTACAATGAGCAGTTCTTC

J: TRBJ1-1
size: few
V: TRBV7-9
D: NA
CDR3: CASSLAGGLGNTEAFF
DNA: TGTGCCAGCAGCTTAGCTGGGGGGCTAGGAAACACTGAAGCTTTCTTT

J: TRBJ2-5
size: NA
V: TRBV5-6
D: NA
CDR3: CASSWDGTETQYF
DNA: TGTGCCAGCAGCTGGGACGGTACAGAGACCCAGTACTTC